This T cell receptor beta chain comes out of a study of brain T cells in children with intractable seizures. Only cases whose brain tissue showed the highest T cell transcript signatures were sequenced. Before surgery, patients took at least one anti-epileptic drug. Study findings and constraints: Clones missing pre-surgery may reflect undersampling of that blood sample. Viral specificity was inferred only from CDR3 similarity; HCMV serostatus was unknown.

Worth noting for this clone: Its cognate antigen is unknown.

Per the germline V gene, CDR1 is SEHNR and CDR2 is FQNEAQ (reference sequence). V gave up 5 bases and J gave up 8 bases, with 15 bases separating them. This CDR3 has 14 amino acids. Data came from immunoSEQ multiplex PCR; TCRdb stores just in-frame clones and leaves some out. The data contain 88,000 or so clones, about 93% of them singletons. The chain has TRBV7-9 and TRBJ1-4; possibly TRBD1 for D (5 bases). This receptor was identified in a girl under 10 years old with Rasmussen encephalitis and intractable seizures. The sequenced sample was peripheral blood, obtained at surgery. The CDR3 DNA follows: TGTGCCAGCAGCGGAAGGGGTAGCTCAGAAAAACTGTTTTTT. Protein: CASSGRGSSEKLFF.